The 14 T cell receptor beta chains listed next were all sequenced from one sample in a study of CD8 T cells in Susac syndrome. The authors reverse transcribed roughly 0.5 to 1 ug RNA with random hexamers. Each CDR3 protein gets one entry after TCRdb re-called the immunoSEQ multiplex PCR reads with MiXCR. The repertoire holds roughly 180,000 distinct CDR3 sequences, with over 85% as singletons. Sequenced sample: CD4+ T cells from PBMCs. The source of these receptors is a human donor in good health.

V usage is TRBV23-1 and J usage is TRBJ2-7; D remains unclear. TRBV23-1 is an ORF for which the function is uncertain. This CDR3 is built from 10 residues. The V end was cut by 9 bases, the J end by 9 bases, with 12 bases between. CDR3 DNA: TGCGCCAGACCCCGGGTGGGGCAGTACTTC. Amino acids: CARPRVGQYF.

The rearrangement links TRBV24-1 to TRBJ1-5; a possible D gene is TRBD1 (6 bases). The CDR3 is 13 amino acids. The germline V gene encodes CDR1 KGHDR and CDR2 SFDVKD. V was shortened by 4 bases and J by 5 bases, with 8 bases between the two germline ends. CDR3 loop: CATSDGGHQPQHF. The CDR3 nucleotides read TGTGCCACCAGTGACGGGGGCCATCAGCCCCAGCATTTT.

This clonotype has a single count. The chain combines TRBV7-8 with TRBJ1-4; tentative D call: TRBD1 (5 bases). Germline values: CDR1 SGHVS, CDR2 FQNEAQ. The CDR3 covers 16 residues. The V end was cut by 0 bases, the J end by 4 bases, with 12 bases between. The CDR3 bases are TGTGCCAGCAGCTTAGCGCTGGGACGGCTTAATGAAAAACTGTTTTTT. Its protein is CASSLALGRLNEKLFF.

This sequence joins TRBV20-1 and TRBJ1-3, with TRBD1 as a possible D gene (6 bases). Trimming left V 0 bases short and J 4 bases short, with 16 bases between. The CDR3 totals 16 residues. Germline V lookup: CDR1 DFQATT, CDR2 SNEGSKA (reference sequence). The CDR3 sequence is CSARDSRARGGNTIYF. CDR3 coding DNA: TGCAGTGCTAGAGATTCACGGGCCAGGGGAGGAAACACCATATATTTT.

The V gene is TRBV11-2, the J gene TRBJ1-1; no definite D call. Trimming shortened V by 5 bases and J by 6 bases, and 13 bases separated the two germline ends. The germline V gene has CDR1 SGHAT and CDR2 FQNNGV. CDR3 length: 13 residues. In nucleotides, the CDR3 is TGTGCCAGCAGCCCCTCCGCCCGGGCTGAAGCTTTCTTT. Translated: CASSPSARAEAFF.

The chain uses TRBV7-9 and TRBJ2-3; D not resolved. CDR1 and CDR2 from the germline V gene are SEHNR and FQNEAQ (reference sequence). V shed 6 bases and J shed 0 bases, with 10 bases lying between them. This CDR3 comprises 14 residues. Here the CDR3 DNA reads TGTGCCAGCAGGAGGAAGAATAGCACAGATACGCAGTATTTT. Translating gives CASRRKNSTDTQYF.

V and J are TRBV7-2 and TRBJ2-1, with 12 bases lining up with TRBD1. CDR1 and CDR2 from the germline V gene are SGHTA and FQGNSA. This CDR3 is 14 amino acids long. Germline trimming cut 5 bases from V and 9 bases from J; bases unmatched to any gene: 5. The CDR3 reads CASSAPGQGAEQFF. The CDR3, as DNA: TGTGCCAGCAGCGCACCGGGACAGGGGGCTGAGCAGTTCTTC.

V usage is TRBV9 and J usage is TRBJ2-7, with 7 bases lining up with TRBD2. Germline trimming cut 4 bases from V and 6 bases from J; bases unmatched to any gene: 7. This CDR3 contains 13 residues. Germline loops: CDR1 SGDLS, CDR2 YYNGEE. This chain's CDR3 is CASSTTREGEQYF. CDR3 in DNA: TGTGCCAGCAGCACTACCAGGGAGGGCGAGCAGTACTTC.

The chain uses TRBV4-2 and TRBJ2-7; 11 positions match TRBD1. Trimming took 4 bases from V and 0 from J; bases not matched to a gene: 14. Per germline, CDR1 LGHNA and CDR2 YNFKEQ. The CDR3 runs to 19 residues. CDR3 amino acids: CASSRIGTGGPESSYEQYF. The DNA for the CDR3 is TGTGCCAGCAGCCGGATCGGGACAGGGGGTCCCGAGAGCTCCTACGAGCAGTACTTC.

V usage is TRBV7-6 and J usage is TRBJ2-5; possibly TRBD2 for D (5 bases). The CDR3 is 13 residues long. V lost 0 bases and J lost 7, with 9 bases in between. Germline CDR1 reads SGHVS; CDR2 reads FNYEAQ. Here the CDR3 reads CASSLAQEGTQYF. The CDR3 nucleotides read TGTGCCAGCAGCTTAGCCCAAGAGGGGACCCAGTACTTC.

The chain uses TRBV28 and TRBJ1-1, with TRBD1 identical over 12 bases. This CDR3 has 17 residues. Trimming cost V 10 bases and J 2 bases; bases outside gene matches: 14. Germline values: CDR1 MDHEN, CDR2 SYDVKM. The CDR3 reads CAIHLLPGTGGNTEAFF. CDR3 in DNA: TGTGCCATCCACCTCCTCCCCGGGACAGGGGGCAACACTGAAGCTTTCTTT. The variable domain in full, completed from reference TRBV28 and TRBJ1-1, reads DVKVTQSSRYLVKRTGEKVFLECVQDMDHENMFWYRQDPGLGLRLIYFSYDVKMKEKGDIPEGYSVSREKKERFSLILESASTNQTSMYLCAIHLLPGTGGNTEAFFGQGTRLTVV.

This clonotype was recorded only once. The chain has TRBV7-2 and TRBJ1-2; the match to TRBD1 covers 7 bases. With V trimmed by 4 bases and J by 7 bases, 6 bases remained unmatched. Per germline, CDR1 SGHTA and CDR2 FQGNSA. This CDR3 is built from 13 residues. The CDR3 is CASSSRDRGGYTF. The CDR3 coding sequence is TGTGCCAGCAGCTCCCGGGACAGAGGTGGCTACACCTTC.

The chain links TRBV30 to TRBJ2-5; possible D gene TRBD1, 5 bases. This CDR3 region has 13 residues. V was clipped by 2 bases and J by 0 bases, with 7 bases between them. Per germline, CDR1 GTSNPN and CDR2 SVGIG (reference sequence). The DNA of the CDR3 is TGTGCCTGGAGTACAGGTTACCAAGAGACCCAGTACTTC. Translating gives CAWSTGYQETQYF.

In this sample, this clonotype turned up once. The genes are TRBV7-8 and TRBJ2-3, with D hard to call. This CDR3 has 17 amino acids. V gave up 3 bases and J gave up 4 bases, with 20 bases separating them. Germline CDR1 reads SGHVS; CDR2 reads FQNEAQ. CDR3 sequence (DNA): TGTGCCAGCAGCTTGTGGTCGAGTCACTTCCCCGCAGATACGCAGTATTTT. Translation gives CASSLWSSHFPADTQYF.